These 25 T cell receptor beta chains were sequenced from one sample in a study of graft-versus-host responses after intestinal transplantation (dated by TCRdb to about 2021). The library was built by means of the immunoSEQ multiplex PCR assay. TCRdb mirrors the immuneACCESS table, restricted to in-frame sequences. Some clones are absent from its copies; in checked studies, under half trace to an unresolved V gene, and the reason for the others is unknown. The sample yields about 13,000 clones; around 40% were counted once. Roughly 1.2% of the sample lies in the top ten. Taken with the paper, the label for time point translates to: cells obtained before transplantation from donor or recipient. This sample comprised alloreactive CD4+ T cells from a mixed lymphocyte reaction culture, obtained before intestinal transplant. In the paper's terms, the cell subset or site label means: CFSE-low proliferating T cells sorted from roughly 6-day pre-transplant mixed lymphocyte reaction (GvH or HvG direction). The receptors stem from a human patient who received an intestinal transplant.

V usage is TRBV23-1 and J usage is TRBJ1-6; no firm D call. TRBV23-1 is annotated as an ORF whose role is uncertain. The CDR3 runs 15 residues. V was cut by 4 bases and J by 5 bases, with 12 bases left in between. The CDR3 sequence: CASSPTSRNNSPLHF. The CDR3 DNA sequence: TGCGCCAGCAGTCCCACCTCTAGGAATAATTCACCCCTCCACTTT.

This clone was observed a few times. The CDR3 bases are TGTGCCAGCAGTTACAGGGGACAGGCGAGTAATTCACCCCTCCACTTT. Protein: CASSYRGQASNSPLHF. The chain recombines TRBV6-6 with TRBJ1-6; 8 bases line up with TRBD1. The CDR3 sequence is 16 residues long. The trim removed 2 bases at V and 6 bases at J, leaving 6 bases unmatched. CDR1 is MNHNY, CDR2 SVGAGI, per germline (reference sequence).

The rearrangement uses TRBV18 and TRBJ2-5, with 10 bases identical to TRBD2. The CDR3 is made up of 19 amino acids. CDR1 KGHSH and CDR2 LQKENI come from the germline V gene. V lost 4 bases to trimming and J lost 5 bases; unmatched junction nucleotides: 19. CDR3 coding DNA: TGTGCCAGCTCACGAACCTTAATTCCCGGAGCGGGGGGGCCGGAGACCCAGTACTTC. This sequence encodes CASSRTLIPGAGGPETQYF.

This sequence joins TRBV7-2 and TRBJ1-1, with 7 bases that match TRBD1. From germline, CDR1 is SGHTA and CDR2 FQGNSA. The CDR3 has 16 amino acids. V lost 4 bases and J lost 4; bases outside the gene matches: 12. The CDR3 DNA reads TGTGCCAGCAGCTCGGAGGCGACAGGGCTAGGCACTGAAGCTTTCTTT. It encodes CASSSEATGLGTEAFF.

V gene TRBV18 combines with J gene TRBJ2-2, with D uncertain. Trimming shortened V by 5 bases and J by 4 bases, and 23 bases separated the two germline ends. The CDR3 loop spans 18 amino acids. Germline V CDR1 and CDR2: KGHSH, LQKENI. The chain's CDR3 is CASSIALIRSPRTGELFF. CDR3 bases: TGTGCCAGCTCAATAGCCCTTATACGTTCCCCTCGCACCGGGGAGCTGTTTTTT.

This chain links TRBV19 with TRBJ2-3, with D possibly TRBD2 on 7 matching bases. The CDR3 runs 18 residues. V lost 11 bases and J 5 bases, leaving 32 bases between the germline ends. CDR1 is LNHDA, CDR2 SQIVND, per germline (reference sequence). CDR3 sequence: CAGGYKLGGRYPQDTQYF. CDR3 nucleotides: TGTGCCGGCGGTTACAAACTCGGGGGGCGATACCCCCAAGATACGCAGTATTTT.

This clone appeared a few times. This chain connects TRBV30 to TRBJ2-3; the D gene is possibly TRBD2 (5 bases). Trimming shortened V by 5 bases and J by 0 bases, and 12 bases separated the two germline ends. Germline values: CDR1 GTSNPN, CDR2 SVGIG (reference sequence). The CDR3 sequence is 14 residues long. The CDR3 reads CAWGGLLSTDTQYF. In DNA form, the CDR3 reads TGTGCCTGGGGCGGGCTCCTTAGCACAGATACGCAGTATTTT.

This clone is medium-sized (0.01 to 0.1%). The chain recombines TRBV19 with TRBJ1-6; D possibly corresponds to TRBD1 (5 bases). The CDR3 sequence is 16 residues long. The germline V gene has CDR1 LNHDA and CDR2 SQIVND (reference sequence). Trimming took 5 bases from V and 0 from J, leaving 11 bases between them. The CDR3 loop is CASSWGESSYNSPLHF. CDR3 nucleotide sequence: TGTGCCAGTAGTTGGGGCGAGAGCTCCTATAATTCACCCCTCCACTTT.

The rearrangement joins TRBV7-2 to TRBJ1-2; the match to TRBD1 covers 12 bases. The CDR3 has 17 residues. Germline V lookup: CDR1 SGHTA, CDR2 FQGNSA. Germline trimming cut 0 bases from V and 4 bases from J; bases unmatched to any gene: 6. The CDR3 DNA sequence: TGTGCCAGCAGCTTAGCGGGGGGACAGGGGGCTTCCTATGGCTACACCTTC. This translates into CASSLAGGQGASYGYTF.

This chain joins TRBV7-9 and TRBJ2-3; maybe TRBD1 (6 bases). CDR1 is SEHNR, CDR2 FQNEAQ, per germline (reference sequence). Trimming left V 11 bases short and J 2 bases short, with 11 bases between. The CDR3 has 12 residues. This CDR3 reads CAAGQTTDTQYF. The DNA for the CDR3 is TGTGCCGCAGGACAGACCACAGATACGCAGTATTTT.

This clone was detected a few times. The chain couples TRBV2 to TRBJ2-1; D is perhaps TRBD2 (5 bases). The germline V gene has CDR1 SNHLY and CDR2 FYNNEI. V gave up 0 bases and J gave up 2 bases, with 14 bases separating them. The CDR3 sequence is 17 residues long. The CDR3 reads CASSEARLAPPYNEQFF. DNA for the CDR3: TGTGCCAGCAGTGAAGCCAGGCTAGCTCCGCCCTACAATGAGCAGTTCTTC. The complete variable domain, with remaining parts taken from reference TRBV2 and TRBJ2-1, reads EPEVTQTPSHQVTQMGQEVILRCVPISNHLYFYWYRQILGQKVEFLVSFYNNEISEKSEIFDDQFSVERPDGSNFTLKIRSTKLEDSAMYFCASSEARLAPPYNEQFFGPGTRLTVL.

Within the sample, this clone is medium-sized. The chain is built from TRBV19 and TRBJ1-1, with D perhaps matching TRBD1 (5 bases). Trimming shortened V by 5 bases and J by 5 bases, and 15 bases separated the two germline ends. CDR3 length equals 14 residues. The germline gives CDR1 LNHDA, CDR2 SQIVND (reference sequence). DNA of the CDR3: TGTGCCAGTAGTTTCCAGGGATCCGTGACTGAAGCTTTCTTT. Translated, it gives CASSFQGSVTEAFF.

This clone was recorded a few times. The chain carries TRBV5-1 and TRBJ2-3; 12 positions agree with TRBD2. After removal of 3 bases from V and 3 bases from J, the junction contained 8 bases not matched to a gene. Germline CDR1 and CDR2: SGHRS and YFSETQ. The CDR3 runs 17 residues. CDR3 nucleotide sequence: TGCGCCAGCAGCTGGGGGCTAGCGGGGGGGCCTACAGATACGCAGTATTTT. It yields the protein CASSWGLAGGPTDTQYF.

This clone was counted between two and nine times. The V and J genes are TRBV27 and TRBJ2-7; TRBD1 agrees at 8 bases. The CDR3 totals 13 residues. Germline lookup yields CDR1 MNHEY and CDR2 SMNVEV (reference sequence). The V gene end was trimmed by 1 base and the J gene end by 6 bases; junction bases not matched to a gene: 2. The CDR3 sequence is CASSLLTGGEQYF. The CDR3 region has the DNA TGTGCCAGCAGTTTATTAACAGGGGGCGAGCAGTACTTC.

As DNA, the CDR3 is TGTGCCAGCCAGTTGGGGGGGCGGATCAATGAGCAGTTCTTC. It codes for CASQLGGRINEQFF. The chain carries TRBV6-5 and TRBJ2-1, with a tentative D call TRBD2 (7 bases). Trimming pared 8 bases from V and 6 bases from J, leaving 17 bases between. In germline, CDR1 is MNHEY, CDR2 SVGAGI. The CDR3 has 14 residues.

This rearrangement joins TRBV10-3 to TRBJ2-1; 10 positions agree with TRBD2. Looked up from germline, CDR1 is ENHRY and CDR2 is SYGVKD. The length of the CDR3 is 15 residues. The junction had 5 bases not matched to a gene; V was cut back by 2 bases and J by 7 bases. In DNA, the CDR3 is TGTGCCATCAGTGAGGGGGCTAGCGGGGGTAATGAGCAGTTCTTC. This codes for CAISEGASGGNEQFF.

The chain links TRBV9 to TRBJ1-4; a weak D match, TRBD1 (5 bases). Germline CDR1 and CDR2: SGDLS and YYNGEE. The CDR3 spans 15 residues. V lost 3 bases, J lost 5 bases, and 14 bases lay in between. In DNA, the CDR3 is TGTGCCAGCAGCGCGGGGTGGGGGGGGAATGAAAAACTGTTTTTT. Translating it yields CASSAGWGGNEKLFF. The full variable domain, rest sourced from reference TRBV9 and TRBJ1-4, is DSGVTQTPKHLITATGQRVTLRCSPRSGDLSVYWYQQSLDQGLQFLIQYYNGEERAKGNILERFSAQQFPDLHSELNLSSLELGDSALYFCASSAGWGGNEKLFFGSGTQLSVL.

CDR3 sequence reads: CASSLADRDSPLHF. The CDR3 DNA reads as TGTGCCAGCAGCTTAGCAGACAGGGATTCACCCCTCCACTTT. The chain uses TRBV11-2 and TRBJ1-6; TRBD1 matches at 7 bases. CDR3 size: 14 residues. CDR1 SGHAT and CDR2 FQNNGV come from the germline V gene. The J segment lost 8 bases and the V segment lost 1 base, leaving 2 bases of the junction unmatched. Together with reference TRBV11-2 and TRBJ1-6, the CDR3 gives the full variable domain: EAGVAQSPRYKIIEKRQSVAFWCNPISGHATLYWYQQILGQGPKLLIQFQNNGVVDDSQLPKDRFSAERLKGVDSTLKIQPAKLEDSAVYLCASSLADRDSPLHFGNGTRLTVT.

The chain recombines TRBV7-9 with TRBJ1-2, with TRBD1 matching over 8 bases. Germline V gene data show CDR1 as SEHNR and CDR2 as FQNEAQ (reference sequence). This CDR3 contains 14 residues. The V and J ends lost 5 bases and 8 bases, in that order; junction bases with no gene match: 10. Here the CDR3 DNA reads TGTGCCAGCAGCACCCAGGGACAGGTCGGCGGCTACACCTTC. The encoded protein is CASSTQGQVGGYTF.

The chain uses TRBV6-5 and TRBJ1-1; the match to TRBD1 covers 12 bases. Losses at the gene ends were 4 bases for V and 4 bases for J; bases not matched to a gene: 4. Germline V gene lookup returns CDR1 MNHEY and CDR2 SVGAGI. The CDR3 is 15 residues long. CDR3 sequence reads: CASSFGDRGPTEAFF. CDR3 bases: TGTGCCAGCAGTTTCGGGGACAGGGGGCCCACTGAAGCTTTCTTT.

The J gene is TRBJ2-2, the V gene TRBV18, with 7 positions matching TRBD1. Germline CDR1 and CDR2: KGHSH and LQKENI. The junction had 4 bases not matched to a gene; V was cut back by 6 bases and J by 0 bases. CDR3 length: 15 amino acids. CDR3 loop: CASSRQGSNTGELFF. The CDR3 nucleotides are TGTGCCAGCTCGCGACAGGGATCGAACACCGGGGAGCTGTTTTTT.

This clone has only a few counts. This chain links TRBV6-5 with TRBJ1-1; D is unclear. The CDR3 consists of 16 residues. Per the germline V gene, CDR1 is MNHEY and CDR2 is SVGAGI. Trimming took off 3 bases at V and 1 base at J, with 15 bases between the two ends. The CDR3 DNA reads TGTGCCAGCAGTTATGCGGCGGGGATTACGAACACTGAAGCTTTCTTT. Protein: CASSYAAGITNTEAFF.

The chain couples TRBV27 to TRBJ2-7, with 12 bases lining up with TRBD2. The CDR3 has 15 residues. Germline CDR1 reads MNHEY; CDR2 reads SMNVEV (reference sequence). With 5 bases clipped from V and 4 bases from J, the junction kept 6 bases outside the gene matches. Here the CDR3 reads CASSLLAGGRYEQYF. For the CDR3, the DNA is TGTGCCAGCAGTCTTCTAGCGGGGGGGCGATACGAGCAGTACTTC.

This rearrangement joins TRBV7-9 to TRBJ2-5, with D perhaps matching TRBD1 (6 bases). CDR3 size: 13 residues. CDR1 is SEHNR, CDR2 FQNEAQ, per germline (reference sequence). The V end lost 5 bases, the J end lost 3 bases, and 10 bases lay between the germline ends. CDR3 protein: CASSDRWKETQYF. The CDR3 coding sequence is TGTGCCAGCAGCGACAGGTGGAAAGAGACCCAGTACTTC.

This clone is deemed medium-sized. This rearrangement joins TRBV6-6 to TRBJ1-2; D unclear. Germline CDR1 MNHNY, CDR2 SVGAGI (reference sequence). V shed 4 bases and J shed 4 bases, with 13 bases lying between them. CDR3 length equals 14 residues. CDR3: CASSSSGSRYGYTF. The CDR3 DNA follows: TGTGCCAGCAGTTCCTCCGGTTCTCGCTATGGCTACACCTTC.